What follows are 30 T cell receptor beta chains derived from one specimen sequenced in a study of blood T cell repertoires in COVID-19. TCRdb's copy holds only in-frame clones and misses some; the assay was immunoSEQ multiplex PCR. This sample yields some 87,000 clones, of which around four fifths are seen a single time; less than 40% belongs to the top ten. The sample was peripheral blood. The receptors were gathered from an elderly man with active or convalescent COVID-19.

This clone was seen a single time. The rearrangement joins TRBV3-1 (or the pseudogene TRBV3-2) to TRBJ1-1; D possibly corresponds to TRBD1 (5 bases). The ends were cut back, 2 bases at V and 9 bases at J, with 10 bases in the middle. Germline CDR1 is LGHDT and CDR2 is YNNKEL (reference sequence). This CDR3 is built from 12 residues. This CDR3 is CASSQQGGKAFF. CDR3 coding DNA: TGTGCCAGCAGCCAACAGGGTGGTAAAGCTTTCTTT.

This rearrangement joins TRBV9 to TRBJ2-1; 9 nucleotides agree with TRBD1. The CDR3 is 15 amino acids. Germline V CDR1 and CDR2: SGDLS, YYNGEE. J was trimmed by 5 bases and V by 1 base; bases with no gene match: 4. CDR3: CASSVRDREHNEQFF. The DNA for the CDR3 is TGTGCCAGCAGCGTACGGGACAGGGAACACAATGAGCAGTTCTTC.

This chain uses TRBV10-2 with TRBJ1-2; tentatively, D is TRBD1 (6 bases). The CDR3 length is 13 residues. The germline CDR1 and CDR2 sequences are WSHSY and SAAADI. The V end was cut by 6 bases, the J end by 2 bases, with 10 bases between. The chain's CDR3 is CASSLDRNYGYTF. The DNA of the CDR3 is TGCGCCAGCAGCCTGGACAGAAACTATGGCTACACCTTC.

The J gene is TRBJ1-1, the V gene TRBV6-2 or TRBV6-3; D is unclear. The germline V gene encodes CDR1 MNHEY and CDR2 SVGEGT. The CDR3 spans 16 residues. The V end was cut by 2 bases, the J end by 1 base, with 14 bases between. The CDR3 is CASSYGLGTGNTEAFF. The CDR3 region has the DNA TGTGCCAGCAGTTACGGTCTAGGAACGGGGAACACTGAAGCTTTCTTT.

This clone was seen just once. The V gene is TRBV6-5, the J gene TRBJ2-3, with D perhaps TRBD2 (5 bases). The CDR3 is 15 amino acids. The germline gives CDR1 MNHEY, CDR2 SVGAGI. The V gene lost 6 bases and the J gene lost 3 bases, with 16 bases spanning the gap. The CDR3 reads CASRPLTRGTDTQYF. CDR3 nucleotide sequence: TGTGCCAGCAGACCCCTCACTAGAGGTACAGATACGCAGTATTTT.

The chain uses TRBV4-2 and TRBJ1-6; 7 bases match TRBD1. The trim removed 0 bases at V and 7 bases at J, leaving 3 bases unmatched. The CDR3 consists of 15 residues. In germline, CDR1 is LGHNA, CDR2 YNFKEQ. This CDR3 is CASSQEDRDNSPLHF. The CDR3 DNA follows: TGTGCCAGCAGCCAAGAAGACAGGGACAATTCACCCCTCCACTTT.

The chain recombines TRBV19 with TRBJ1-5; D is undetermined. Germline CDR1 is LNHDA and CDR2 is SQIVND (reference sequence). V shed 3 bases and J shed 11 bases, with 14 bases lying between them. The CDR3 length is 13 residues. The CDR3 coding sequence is TGTGCCAGTAGTATCAACCGAGGGTCAACCCAGCATTTT. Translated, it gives CASSINRGSTQHF.

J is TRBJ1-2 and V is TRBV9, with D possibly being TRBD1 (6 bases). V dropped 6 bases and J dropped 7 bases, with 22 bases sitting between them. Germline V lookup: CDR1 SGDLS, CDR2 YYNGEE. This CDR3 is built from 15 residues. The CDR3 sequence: CASTRGGPRPSGYTF. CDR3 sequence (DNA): TGTGCCAGCACCCGGGGGGGGCCTCGGCCGTCTGGCTACACCTTC.

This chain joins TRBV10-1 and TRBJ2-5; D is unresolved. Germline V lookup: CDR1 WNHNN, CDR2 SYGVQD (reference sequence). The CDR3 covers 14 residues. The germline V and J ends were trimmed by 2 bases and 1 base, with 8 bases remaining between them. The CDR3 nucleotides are TGCGCCAGCAGTGAGATACCCAGCCAAGAGACCCAGTACTTC. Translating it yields CASSEIPSQETQYF.

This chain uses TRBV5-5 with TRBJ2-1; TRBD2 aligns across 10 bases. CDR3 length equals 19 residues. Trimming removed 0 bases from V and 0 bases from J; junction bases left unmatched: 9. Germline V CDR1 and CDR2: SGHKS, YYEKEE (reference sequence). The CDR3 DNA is TGTGCCAGCAGCTTGGTTCCTAGCGGGGGTCAGAGCTCCTACAATGAGCAGTTCTTC. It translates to CASSLVPSGGQSSYNEQFF.

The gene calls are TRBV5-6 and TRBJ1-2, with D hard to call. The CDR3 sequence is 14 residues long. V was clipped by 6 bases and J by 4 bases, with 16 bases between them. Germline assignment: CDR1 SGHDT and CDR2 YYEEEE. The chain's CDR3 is CASNQGRVGYGYTF. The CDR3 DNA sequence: TGTGCCAGCAACCAAGGGAGGGTAGGCTATGGCTACACCTTC.

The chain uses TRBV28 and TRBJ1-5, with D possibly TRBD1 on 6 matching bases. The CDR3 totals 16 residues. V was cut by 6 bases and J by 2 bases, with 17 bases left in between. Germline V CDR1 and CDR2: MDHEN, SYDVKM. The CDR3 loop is CASSSDRTNGNQPQHF. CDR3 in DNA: TGTGCCAGCAGCTCGGACAGAACAAATGGCAATCAGCCCCAGCATTTT.

The CDR3 DNA sequence: TGTGCCAGTAGTATAGAGCCGGGCTATGGCTACACCTTC. Translated: CASSIEPGYGYTF. The chain joins TRBV19 to TRBJ1-2; D not resolved. The CDR3 spans 13 residues. CDR1 is LNHDA, CDR2 SQIVND, per germline (reference sequence). V lost 0 bases to trimming and J lost 4 bases, with 6 bases between them. Supplemented by reference TRBV19 and TRBJ1-2, the full variable domain reads DGGITQSPKYLFRKEGQNVTLSCEQNLNHDAMYWYRQDPGQGLRLIYYSQIVNDFQKGDIAEGYSVSREKKESFPLTVTSAQKNPTAFYLCASSIEPGYGYTFGSGTRLTVV.

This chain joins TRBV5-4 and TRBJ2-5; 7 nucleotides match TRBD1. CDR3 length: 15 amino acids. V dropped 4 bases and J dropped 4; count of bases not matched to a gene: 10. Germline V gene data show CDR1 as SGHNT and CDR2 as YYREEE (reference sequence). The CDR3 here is CASSAYEGGLETQYF. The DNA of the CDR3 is TGTGCCAGCAGCGCTTACGAAGGGGGCCTAGAGACCCAGTACTTC.

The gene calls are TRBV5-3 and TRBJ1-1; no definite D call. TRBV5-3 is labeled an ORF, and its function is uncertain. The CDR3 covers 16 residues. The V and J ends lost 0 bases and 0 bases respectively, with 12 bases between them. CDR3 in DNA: TGTGCCAGAAGCTTGGAGTATACGGGGATGAACACTGAAGCTTTCTTT. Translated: CARSLEYTGMNTEAFF.

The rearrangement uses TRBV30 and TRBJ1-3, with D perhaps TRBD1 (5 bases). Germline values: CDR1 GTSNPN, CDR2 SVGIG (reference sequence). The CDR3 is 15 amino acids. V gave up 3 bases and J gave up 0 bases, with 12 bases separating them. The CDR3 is CAWRGQAISGNTIYF. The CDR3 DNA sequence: TGTGCCTGGAGGGGGCAGGCGATCTCTGGAAACACCATATATTTT.

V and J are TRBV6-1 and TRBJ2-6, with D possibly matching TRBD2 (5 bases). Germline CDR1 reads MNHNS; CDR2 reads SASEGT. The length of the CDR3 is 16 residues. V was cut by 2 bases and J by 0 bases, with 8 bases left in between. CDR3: CASSELGASGANVLTF. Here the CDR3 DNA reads TGTGCCAGCAGTGAATTGGGAGCCTCTGGGGCCAACGTCCTGACTTTC.

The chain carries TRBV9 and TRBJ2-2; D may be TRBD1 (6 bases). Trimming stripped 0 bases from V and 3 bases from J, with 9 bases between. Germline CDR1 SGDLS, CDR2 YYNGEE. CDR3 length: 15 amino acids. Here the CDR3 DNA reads TGTGCCAGCAGCGTAGTGGCAGGGGACACCGGGGAGCTGTTTTTT. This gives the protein CASSVVAGDTGELFF.

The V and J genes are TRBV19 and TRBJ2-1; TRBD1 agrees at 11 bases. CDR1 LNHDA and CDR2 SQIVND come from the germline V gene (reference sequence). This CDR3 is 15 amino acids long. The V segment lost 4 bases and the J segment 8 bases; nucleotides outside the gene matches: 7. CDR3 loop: CASSNGQGAIYEQFF. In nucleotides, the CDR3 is TGTGCCAGTAGTAATGGACAGGGGGCTATCTATGAGCAGTTCTTC.

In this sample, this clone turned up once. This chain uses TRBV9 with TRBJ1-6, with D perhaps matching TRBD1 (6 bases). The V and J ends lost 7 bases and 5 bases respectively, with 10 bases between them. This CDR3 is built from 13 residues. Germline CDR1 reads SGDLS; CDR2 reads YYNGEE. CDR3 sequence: CASGTNDNSPLHF. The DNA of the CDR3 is TGTGCCAGCGGGACAAACGATAATTCACCCCTCCACTTT.

CDR3 DNA sequence: TGTGCCAGCAGCCTTGGACTAGCGGGAGACGAGCAGTACTTC. Protein sequence: CASSLGLAGDEQYF. The chain has TRBV7-2 and TRBJ2-7, with TRBD2 matching over 13 bases. CDR1 SGHTA and CDR2 FQGNSA come from the germline V gene. The CDR3 extends over 14 amino acids. The V gene end was trimmed by 5 bases and the J gene end by 5 bases; junction bases not matched to a gene: 3.

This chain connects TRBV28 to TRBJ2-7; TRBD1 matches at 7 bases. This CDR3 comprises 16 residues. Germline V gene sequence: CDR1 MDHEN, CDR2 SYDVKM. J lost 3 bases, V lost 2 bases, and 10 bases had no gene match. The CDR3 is CASSLGGVTGDYEQYF. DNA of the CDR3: TGTGCCAGCAGTTTAGGTGGTGTCACAGGGGACTACGAGCAGTACTTC.

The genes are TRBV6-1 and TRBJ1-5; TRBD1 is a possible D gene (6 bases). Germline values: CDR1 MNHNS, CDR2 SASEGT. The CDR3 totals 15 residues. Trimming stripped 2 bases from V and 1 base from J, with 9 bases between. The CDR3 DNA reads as TGTGCCAGCAGTGAACAGGGGTTAAGCAATCAGCCCCAGCATTTT. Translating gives CASSEQGLSNQPQHF.

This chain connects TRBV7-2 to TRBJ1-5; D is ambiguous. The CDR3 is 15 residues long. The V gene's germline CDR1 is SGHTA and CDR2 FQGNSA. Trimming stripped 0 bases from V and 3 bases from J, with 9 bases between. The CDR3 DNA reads TGTGCCAGCAGCTTAGCACACACACCCAATCAGCCCCAGCATTTT. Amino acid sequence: CASSLAHTPNQPQHF.

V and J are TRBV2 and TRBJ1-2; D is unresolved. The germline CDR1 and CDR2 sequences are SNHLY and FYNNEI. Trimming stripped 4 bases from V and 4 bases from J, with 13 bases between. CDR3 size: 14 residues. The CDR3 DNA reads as TGTGCCAGCAGTGCTTCAGTGTCGGGCTATGGCTACACCTTC. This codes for CASSASVSGYGYTF.

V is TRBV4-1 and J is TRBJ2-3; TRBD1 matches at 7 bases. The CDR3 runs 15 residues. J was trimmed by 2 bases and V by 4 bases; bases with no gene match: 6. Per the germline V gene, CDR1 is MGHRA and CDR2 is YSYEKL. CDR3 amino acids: CASSPEGQYTDTQYF. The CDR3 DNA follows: TGCGCCAGCAGCCCAGAGGGACAGTACACAGATACGCAGTATTTT.

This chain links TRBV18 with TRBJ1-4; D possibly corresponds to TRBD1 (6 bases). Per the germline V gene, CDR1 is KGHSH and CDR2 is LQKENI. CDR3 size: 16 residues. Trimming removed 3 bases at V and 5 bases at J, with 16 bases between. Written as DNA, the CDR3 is TGTGCCAGCTCACCTCTTTACGGACAGAAAAATGAAAAACTGTTTTTT. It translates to CASSPLYGQKNEKLFF.

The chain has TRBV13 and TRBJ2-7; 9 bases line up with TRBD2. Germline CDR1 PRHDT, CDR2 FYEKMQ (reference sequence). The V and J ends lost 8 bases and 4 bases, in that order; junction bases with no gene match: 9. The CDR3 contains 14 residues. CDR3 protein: CASREAGGPYEQYF. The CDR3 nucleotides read TGTGCCAGCCGGGAGGCGGGAGGGCCTTACGAGCAGTACTTC.

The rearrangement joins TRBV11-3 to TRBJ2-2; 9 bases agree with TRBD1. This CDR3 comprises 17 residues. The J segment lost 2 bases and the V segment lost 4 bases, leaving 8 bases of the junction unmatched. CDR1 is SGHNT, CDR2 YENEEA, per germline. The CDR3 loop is CASSSAGQGKNTGELFF. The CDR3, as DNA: TGTGCCAGCAGCTCCGCGGGACAGGGCAAAAACACCGGGGAGCTGTTTTTT.

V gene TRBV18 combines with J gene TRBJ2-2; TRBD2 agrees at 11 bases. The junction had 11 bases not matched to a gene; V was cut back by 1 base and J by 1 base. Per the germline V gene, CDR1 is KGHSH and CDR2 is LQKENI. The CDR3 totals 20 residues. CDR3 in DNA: TGTGCCAGCTCACCACTAATCTACACGGGACTAGCGGTGAACACCGGGGAGCTGTTTTTT. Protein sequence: CASSPLIYTGLAVNTGELFF.